This T cell receptor (beta chain) was found in a study of CD8+ T cells in alopecia areata. Points from the study as a whole: Persistence in scalp and blood during tofacitinib was observed for many expanded lesional clones. Possibly as an HLA-related effect, TCR sharing across patients appeared less clear than in mice. Lesional scalp, notably in alopecia totalis/universalis, had clonality above that of normal scalp.

Extracted RNA was reverse transcribed into cDNA, the sequencing template. The method was immunoSEQ multiplex PCR; TCRdb's version includes in-frame clones alone and lacks a portion of them. The sample records 190,000 or so clones, around 58% being singletons. As to this clone: Its antigen remains unknown.

This sample's treatment: oral pan-JAK inhibitor, 5-10 mg twice daily. Sequencing used CD8+ T cells sorted from blood, obtained at week 24, from a patient treated with tofacitinib. The clonotype originates from a human donor with alopecia areata.

The DNA for the CDR3 is TGCAGCGCACAACAACCAGGGACAGGTGTTTACGAGCAGTACTTC. Its translation is CSAQQPGTGVYEQYF. V is TRBV29-1 and J is TRBJ2-7; TRBD1 aligns across 8 bases. Germline values: CDR1 SQVTM, CDR2 ANQGSEA. CDR3 length: 15 residues. V trimming: 7 bases; J trimming: 4 bases; junction bases outside the gene matches: 15.